This T cell receptor (beta chain) was obtained from a study of cytomegalovirus exposure and HLA in healthy donors. Study details: A later analysis reported the 95 to 150 validation repertoires used the same platform as the approximately 660 first-cohort repertoires.

Whole-study findings and limits: Accounts indicate the classifier identified cytomegalovirus status with strong specificity and sensitivity. A list of more than 150 TCR beta chains associated with cytomegalovirus was given.

Germline CDR1 reads SGHAT; CDR2 reads FQNNGV. CDR3 length equals 10 residues. TCRdb's copy holds only in-frame clones and misses some; the assay was immunoSEQ multiplex PCR. Among approximately 180,000 clones listed, 80% to 90% were seen once. Donors came from a validation cohort of fewer than 150 subjects, distinct from the first 666-subject cohort. This clone was counted only a few times. What it binds is not known. A junction end diverges from the germline sequence, so it may reflect a read error. This chain links TRBV11-2 with TRBJ1-2, with no clear D. The clonotype originates from a woman aged 25 to 39 in good health and CMV-seronegative. Sequenced input: PBMCs. The CDR3 reads CASSKTARIF. DNA of the CDR3: TGTGCCAGCAGCAAGACGGCCAGGATCTTC. Full variable domain (remainder filled in from reference TRBV11-2 and TRBJ1-2): EAGVAQSPRYKIIEKRQSVAFWCNPISGHATLYWYQQILGQGPKLLIQFQNNGVVDDSQLPKDRFSAERLKGVDSTLKIQPAKLEDSAVYLCASSKTARIFGSGTRLTVV.